This T cell receptor beta chain was retrieved from a study of molecular identifiers for immune sequencing clone quantification (dated by TCRdb to between 2018 and 2020). Regarding the complete study: In a replicate experiment, RNA from about 19,000 or 110,000 naive CD8 T cells was split into five aliquots, four of which were sequenced. CD8 T cells were used in a methods study to benchmark molecular-identifier clustering-based TCR repertoire sequencing (MIDCIRS) and TCR RNA copy counting. General findings and caveats noted by the study authors: Highly expanded clone sizes could be underestimated if identical TCR molecules share a barcode. In CMV-specific effector cells, over 99% of molecules were held by clones above 20 RNA copies, whereas under 1% of molecules were held by such clones in naive cells. Naive libraries contained spiked-in Jurkat TCR RNA (roughly 10 copies' worth), which is not part of the donor repertoire. Modeling indicated approximately 3.1 TCR RNA copies recovered per cell, compared with 9.5 to 10 by digital PCR, which implies a capture efficiency of around 29%. When barcode sub-clustering was left out, chimeric consensus sequences inflated TCR diversity, with chimeras reaching as high as 47%. Spiked-in Jurkat TCR RNA equal to a single cell's worth was reported to be detectable even within one million naive CD8 T cells.

The protocol used for the library was PCR. TCRdb records NextSeq 500 as the sequencer. Bulk TCR libraries were prepared as previously described, using TCR primers listed in Table S5. Purification of total RNA was performed with the Qiagen AllPrep DNA/RNA kit. Before any analysis, reads coming from multiple sequencing runs of the same library were combined into one pool. In the paper's pipeline: Reads were retained only if an exact TCR constant sequence was present, and the retained reads were trimmed to 150 nt and grouped according to their 12-nt molecular barcodes. Reads in each barcode group were sub-clustered using a 15% Levenshtein threshold, and a quality-weighted consensus sequence was built for each RNA molecule. Non-functional sequences were removed, as were lower-count sequences one edit away from another. On the basis of fitting two negative binomial distributions, barcode sub-clusters with fewer than 20% of the maximum read count were discarded. The public reads were reanalyzed by TCRdb: fastp trimming at Q25, MiXCR alignment, in-frame beta chains only. Rows with one shared CDR3 protein collapse into an entry with the most common genes and DNA. These V and J calls derive from TCRdb rather than the authors' analysis. The sample table shows approximately 550,000 distinct CDR3 sequences, and about 25% are seen once. The top ten constitute roughly 0.79% of the sample.

Libraries of naive CD8 T cells were built from anywhere between roughly 19,000 and 1,000,000 sorted cells, with 10%, 30% or 50% of the purified RNA used. Naive CD8 T cells were FACS-sorted as CD8+CD4-CCR7+CD45RA+ on a BD FACSAria II into RLT Plus buffer. To test detection sensitivity, Jurkat RNA equal to some 11 TCR copies was added to samples of about 17,000-1,100,000 naive CD8 T cells. CD8 T cells were enriched using RosetteSep CD8+ T Cell Enrichment Cocktail and Ficoll-Paque, and the enriched cells then underwent ACK red cell lysis. This clonotype was detected many times. Its antigen is still unknown. Per-nucleotide qualities are absent, and no much larger clonotype sits a single base away. The TCR originated in a human donor in good health. Some libraries in this study had Jurkat cell RNA spiked in. Sequencing was done on a sample of naive CD8+ T cells from blood, with Jurkat cell RNA spiked in. The cell subset or site label for this specimen denotes: FACS-sorted CD8+CD4-CCR7+CD45RA+ naive T cells.

CDR3 protein: CASSSRQGGSTDTQYF. The DNA is as follows: TGTGCCAGCAGCTCAAGACAGGGGGGATCCACAGATACGCAGTATTTT. The rearranged chain carries TRBV5-5 and TRBJ2-3; 9 nucleotides in the junction match TRBD1. The CDR3, from cysteine to phenylalanine, totals 16 residues. Kept here is only the CDR3 DNA, which spans 48 bases and is read in frame from base 1. From the germline V gene (reference sequence), CDR1 is SGHKS and CDR2 is YYEKEE. For this chain, trimming is 3 bases at the V end and 2 bases at the J end, and the number of junction bases without a gene match is 7.